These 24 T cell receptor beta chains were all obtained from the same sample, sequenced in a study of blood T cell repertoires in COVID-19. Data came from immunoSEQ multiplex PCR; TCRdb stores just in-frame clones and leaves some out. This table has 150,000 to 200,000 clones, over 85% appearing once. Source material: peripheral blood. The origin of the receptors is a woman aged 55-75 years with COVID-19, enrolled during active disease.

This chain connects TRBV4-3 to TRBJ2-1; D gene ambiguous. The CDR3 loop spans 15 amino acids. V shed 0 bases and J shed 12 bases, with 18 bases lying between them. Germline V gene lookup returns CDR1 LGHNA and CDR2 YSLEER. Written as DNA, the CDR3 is TGCGCCAGCAGCCAAGAATCTAGTTCATCAGTAGTGCAGTTCTTC. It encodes CASSQESSSSVVQFF.

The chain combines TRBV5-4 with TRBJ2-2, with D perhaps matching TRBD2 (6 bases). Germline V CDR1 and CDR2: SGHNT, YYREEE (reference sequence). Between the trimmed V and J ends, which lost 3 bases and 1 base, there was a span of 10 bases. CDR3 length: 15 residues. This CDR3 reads CASSSGTGNTGELFF. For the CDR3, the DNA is TGTGCCAGCAGCTCCGGGACTGGGAACACCGGGGAGCTGTTTTTT.

The CDR3 coding sequence is TGCGCCAGCAGCTTAACTAGCGCAGAGACCCAGTACTTC. Translating gives CASSLTSAETQYF. V and J are TRBV5-1 and TRBJ2-5; 7 bases line up with TRBD2. The CDR3 has 13 amino acids. Germline values: CDR1 SGHRS, CDR2 YFSETQ. The V segment lost 2 bases and the J segment 4 bases; nucleotides outside the gene matches: 2.

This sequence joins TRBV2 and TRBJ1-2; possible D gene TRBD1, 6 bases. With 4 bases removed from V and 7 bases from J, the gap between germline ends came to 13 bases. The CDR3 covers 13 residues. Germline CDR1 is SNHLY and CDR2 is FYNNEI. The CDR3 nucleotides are TGTGCCAGCAGTGTTGGGGGCGACGGTGGCTACACCTTC. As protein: CASSVGGDGGYTF. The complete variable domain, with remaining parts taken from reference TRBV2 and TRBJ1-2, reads EPEVTQTPSHQVTQMGQEVILRCVPISNHLYFYWYRQILGQKVEFLVSFYNNEISEKSEIFDDQFSVERPDGSNFTLKIRSTKLEDSAMYFCASSVGGDGGYTFGSGTRLTVV.

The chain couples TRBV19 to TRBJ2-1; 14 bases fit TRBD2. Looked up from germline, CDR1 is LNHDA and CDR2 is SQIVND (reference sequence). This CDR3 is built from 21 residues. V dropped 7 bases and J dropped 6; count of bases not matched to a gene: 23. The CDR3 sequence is CASTAARIRLAGGGLINEQFF. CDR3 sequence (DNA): TGTGCCAGTACCGCCGCCCGAATTAGACTAGCGGGGGGGGGTTTAATCAATGAGCAGTTCTTC.

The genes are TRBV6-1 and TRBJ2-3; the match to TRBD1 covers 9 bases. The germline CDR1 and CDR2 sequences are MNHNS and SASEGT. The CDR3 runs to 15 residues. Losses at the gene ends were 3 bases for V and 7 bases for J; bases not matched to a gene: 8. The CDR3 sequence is CASSEITGGRNTQYF. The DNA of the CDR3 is TGTGCCAGCAGTGAGATTACAGGGGGCCGGAATACGCAGTATTTT.

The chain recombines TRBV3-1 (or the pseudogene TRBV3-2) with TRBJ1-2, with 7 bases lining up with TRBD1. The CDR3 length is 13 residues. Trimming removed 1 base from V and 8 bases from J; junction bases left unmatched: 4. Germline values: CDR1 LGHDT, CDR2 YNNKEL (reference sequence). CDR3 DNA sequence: TGTGCCAGCAGCCAAGTGACAGGGAGGGGCTACACCTTC. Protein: CASSQVTGRGYTF.

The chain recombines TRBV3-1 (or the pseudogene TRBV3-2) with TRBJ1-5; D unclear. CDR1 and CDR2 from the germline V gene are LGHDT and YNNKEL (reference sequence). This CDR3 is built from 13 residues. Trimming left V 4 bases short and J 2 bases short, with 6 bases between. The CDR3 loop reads CASSRGRNQPQHF. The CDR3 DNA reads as TGTGCCAGCAGCCGAGGTCGCAATCAGCCCCAGCATTTT.

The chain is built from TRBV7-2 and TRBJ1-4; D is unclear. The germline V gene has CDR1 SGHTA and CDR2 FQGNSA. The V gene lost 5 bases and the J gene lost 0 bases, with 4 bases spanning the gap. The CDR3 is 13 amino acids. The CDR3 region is CASSRATNEKLFF. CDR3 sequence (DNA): TGTGCCAGCAGCCGGGCAACTAATGAAAAACTGTTTTTT.

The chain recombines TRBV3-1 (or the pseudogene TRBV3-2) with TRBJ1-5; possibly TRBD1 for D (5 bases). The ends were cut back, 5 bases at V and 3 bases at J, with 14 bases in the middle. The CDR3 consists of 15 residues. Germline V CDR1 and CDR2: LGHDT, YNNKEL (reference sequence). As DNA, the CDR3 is TGTGCCAGCAGCAAGGACACGCTTACCAATCAGCCCCAGCATTTT. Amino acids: CASSKDTLTNQPQHF.

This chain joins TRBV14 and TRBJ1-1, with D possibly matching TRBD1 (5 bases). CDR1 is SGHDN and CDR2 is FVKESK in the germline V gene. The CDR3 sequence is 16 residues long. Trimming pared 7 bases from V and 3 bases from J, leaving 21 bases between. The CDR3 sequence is CASTFLGGKGDTEAFF. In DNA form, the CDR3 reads TGTGCCAGCACCTTTCTCGGGGGTAAAGGGGACACTGAAGCTTTCTTT.

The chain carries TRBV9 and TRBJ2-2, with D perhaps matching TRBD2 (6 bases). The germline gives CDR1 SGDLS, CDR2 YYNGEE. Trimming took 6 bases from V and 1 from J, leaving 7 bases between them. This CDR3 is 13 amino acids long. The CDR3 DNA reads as TGTGCCAGCAAGGGAGGGAACACCGGGGAGCTGTTTTTT. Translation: CASKGGNTGELFF.

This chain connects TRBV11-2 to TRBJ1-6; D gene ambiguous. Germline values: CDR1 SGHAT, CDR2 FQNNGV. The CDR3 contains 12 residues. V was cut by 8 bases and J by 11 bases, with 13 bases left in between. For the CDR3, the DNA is TGTGCCAGCTCACCCCACGGGACACCCCTCCACTTT. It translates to CASSPHGTPLHF.

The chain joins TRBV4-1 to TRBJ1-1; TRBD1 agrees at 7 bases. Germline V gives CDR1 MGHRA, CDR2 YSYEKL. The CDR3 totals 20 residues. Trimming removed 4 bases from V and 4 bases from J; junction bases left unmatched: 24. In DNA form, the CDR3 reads TGCGCCAGCAGCCTTCGAAGGGTGGCCCCTACCATCACAGGGGTCACTGAAGCTTTCTTT. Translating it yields CASSLRRVAPTITGVTEAFF.

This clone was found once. The CDR3, as DNA: TGTGCCAGCAGTAACAGGAGAACAACTAATGAAAAACTGTTTTTT. Translating gives CASSNRRTTNEKLFF. This chain links TRBV2 with TRBJ1-4; the D gene is possibly TRBD1 (5 bases). This CDR3 comprises 15 residues. Germline lookup yields CDR1 SNHLY and CDR2 FYNNEI. With 5 bases removed from V and 0 bases from J, the gap between germline ends came to 10 bases.

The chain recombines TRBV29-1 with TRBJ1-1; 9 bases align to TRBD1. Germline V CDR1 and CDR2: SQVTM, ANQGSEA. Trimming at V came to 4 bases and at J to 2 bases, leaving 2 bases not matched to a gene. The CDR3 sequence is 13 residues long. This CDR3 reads CSVGTGANTEAFF. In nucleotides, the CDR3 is TGCAGCGTTGGGACAGGGGCAAACACTGAAGCTTTCTTT.

The CDR3 reads CASSVSAGIGNTIYF. Here the CDR3 DNA reads TGTGCCAGCAGCGTATCAGCGGGTATTGGAAACACCATATATTTT. The rearrangement joins TRBV9 to TRBJ1-3, with D uncertain. The V and J ends lost 1 base and 3 bases respectively, with 11 bases between them. This CDR3 has 15 residues. Per the germline V gene, CDR1 is SGDLS and CDR2 is YYNGEE.

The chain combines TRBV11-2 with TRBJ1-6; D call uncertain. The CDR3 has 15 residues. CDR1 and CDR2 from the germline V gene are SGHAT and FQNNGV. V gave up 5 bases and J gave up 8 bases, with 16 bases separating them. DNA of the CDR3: TGTGCCAGCAGCACCCGATTGGGTGGAGATTCACCCCTCCACTTT. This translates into CASSTRLGGDSPLHF.

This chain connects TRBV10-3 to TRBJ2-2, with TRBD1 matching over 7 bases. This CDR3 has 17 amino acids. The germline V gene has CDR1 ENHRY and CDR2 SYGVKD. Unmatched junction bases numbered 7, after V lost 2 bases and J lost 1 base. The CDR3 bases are TGTGCCATCAGTGAGACGAGGGGGCGAAGGAACACCGGGGAGCTGTTTTTT. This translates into CAISETRGRRNTGELFF.

CDR3 nucleotide sequence: TGTGCCAGCAGCTCTGGACAGGGGAAGGGCTACACCTTC. This sequence encodes CASSSGQGKGYTF. The chain combines TRBV5-4 with TRBJ1-2, with TRBD1 matching over 9 bases. J was trimmed by 8 bases and V by 3 bases; bases with no gene match: 5. The CDR3 is 13 residues long. The germline gives CDR1 SGHNT, CDR2 YYREEE (reference sequence). Looking up the rest from reference TRBV5-4 and TRBJ1-2 gives the full variable domain: ETGVTQSPTHLIKTRGQQVTLRCSSQSGHNTVSWYQQALGQGPQFIFQYYREEENGRGNFPPRFSGLQFPNYSSELNVNALELDDSALYLCASSSGQGKGYTFGSGTRLTVV.

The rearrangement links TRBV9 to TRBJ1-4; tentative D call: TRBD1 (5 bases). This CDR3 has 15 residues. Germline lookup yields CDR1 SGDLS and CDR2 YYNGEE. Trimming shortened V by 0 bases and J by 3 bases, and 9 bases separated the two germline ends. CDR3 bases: TGTGCCAGCAGCGTAGAAGGGGCCTCTAATGAAAAACTGTTTTTT. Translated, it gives CASSVEGASNEKLFF.

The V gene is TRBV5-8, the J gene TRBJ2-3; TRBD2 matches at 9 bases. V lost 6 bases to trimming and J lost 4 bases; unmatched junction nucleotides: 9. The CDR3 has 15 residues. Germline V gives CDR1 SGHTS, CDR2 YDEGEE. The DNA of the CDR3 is TGTGCCAGCACCCTGCGGGGGGGGGCCGCAGATACGCAGTATTTT. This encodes CASTLRGGAADTQYF.

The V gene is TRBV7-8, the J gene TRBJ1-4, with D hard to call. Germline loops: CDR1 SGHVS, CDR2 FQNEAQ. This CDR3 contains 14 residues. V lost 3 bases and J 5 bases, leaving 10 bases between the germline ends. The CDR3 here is CASSFSTGNEKLFF. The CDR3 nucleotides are TGTGCCAGCAGCTTCTCCACCGGGAATGAAAAACTGTTTTTT.

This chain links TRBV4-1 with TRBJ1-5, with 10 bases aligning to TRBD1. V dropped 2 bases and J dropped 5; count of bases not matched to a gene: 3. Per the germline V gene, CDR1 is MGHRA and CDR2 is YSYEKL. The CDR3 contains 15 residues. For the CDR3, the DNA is TGCGCCAGCAGCCAACCCGGGACAGGGGATCAGCCCCAGCATTTT. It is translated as CASSQPGTGDQPQHF.